What follows is one T cell receptor beta chain and its context. What antigen it recognizes has not been identified. No quality values exist for individual bases; no much larger clone is one base distant. This sample was included in a study of blood T cell repertoires in COVID-19 (TCRdb year 2020). About the study as a whole: Samples from collaborators originated in the United States, Italy and Spain and spanned both the acute and convalescent phases of COVID-19. The prospective study material was composed of cDNA or gDNA derived from T cells, B-cell-depleted T cells, or PBMCs. Deeply sampled blood TCRbeta repertoires from subjects exposed to, actively infected with, or recovered from COVID-19 were included in the dataset. The repertoires were released in a freely available public database meant as a resource for research on the immune response to SARS-CoV-2. The samples were drawn from two sources: the first 160 participants of the ongoing ImmuneRACE study, and 1,200 or so subjects contributed by 6 global collaborators. Nearly every sample came with metadata listing a de-identified subject ID, COVID-19 status, age in years and sex. HLA class I and class II types, where available, came from metadata supplied by the sample provider rather than from assay-based typing. General study outcomes and caveats: The quantity of clinical and demographic metadata differed by source and by participant and was supplied without curation.

In the prospective study, participants were about 18 to 95 years old, resided in about two dozen geographic areas of the United States, and were enrolled through a virtual design. In the prospective study, cohorts were assigned on the basis of participant-reported clinical history obtained from a screening survey and a study questionnaire. Recovered participants in ImmuneRACE Cohort 3 were defined by two consecutive negative NP/OP PCR tests, clearance by a healthcare professional, or resolution of symptoms. Mobile phlebotomists in the prospective study collected whole blood, serum and a nasopharyngeal or oropharyngeal swab from every participant. Prospective study participants could optionally give additional blood draws and questionnaires over a 2-month period. Before DNA extraction, prospective study blood samples were shipped either frozen or at room temperature. The immunoSEQ Assay, a bias-controlled multiplex PCR, was used to amplify TCRbeta CDR3 regions from genomic DNA. The original pipeline was this. Within the assay, amplification of reference gene primers was used to estimate how many nucleated cells each sample contained. To quantify the absolute abundance of each unique TCRbeta CDR3 rearrangement, sequence reads were collapsed and filtered. For each sample, productive Simpson clonality was calculated as the square root of Simpson's diversity index over productive rearrangements. The table comes from immuneACCESS by way of TCRdb, which keeps in-frame sequences with V and J called. Part of the clones is missing from these tables; in studies checked, under half for an unresolved V gene and the rest for unknown reasons. Clone size and the V and J calls come from that table; the DNA yielded D and trimming. Here the sample has about 310,000 clones; approximately 83% occur a single time. 2.2% of the sample goes to the ten largest clones.

V is clipped by 1 base and J by 0 bases, and the sequence between their germline boundaries is 6 bases long. CDR1 SGHKS and CDR2 YYEKEE are derived from the germline V gene (reference sequence). From cysteine to phenylalanine, the CDR3 is 14 amino acids long. The entry retains the CDR3 DNA only, 42 bases that are in frame from base 1. This sequence uses TRBV5-5 and TRBJ2-3, with the D gene uncertain. This TCR came from a man younger than 45 who had recovered from COVID-19. Source material: PBMCs or T cells enriched from blood (not recorded which). The CDR3 protein sequence reads: CASSLRPSTDTQYF. The DNA sequence is as follows: TGTGCCAGCAGCTTGCGTCCGAGCACAGATACGCAGTATTTT.